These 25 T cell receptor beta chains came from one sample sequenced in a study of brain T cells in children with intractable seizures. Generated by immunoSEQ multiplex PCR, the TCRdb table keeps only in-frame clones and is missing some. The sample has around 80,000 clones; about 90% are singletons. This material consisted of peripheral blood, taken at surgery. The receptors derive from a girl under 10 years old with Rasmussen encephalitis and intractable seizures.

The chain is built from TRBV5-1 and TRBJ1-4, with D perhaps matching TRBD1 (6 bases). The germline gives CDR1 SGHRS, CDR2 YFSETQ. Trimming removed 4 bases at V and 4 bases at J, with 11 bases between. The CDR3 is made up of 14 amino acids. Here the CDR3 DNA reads TGCGCCAGCAGCCCCGGGACAAGTAATGAAAAACTGTTTTTT. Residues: CASSPGTSNEKLFF.

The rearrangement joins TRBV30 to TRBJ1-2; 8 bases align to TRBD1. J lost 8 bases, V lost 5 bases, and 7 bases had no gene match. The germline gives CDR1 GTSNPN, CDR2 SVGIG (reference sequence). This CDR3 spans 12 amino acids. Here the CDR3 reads CAWDRGLLGYTF. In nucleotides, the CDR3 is TGTGCCTGGGACAGGGGCCTCTTGGGCTACACCTTC.

The DNA of the CDR3 is TGTGCCAGCAGCGTAGCCGGGGAAACCTATGGCTACACCTTC. Its translation: CASSVAGETYGYTF. V gene TRBV9 combines with J gene TRBJ1-2; D is unresolved. This CDR3 is 14 amino acids long. The V and J ends lost 0 bases and 4 bases respectively, with 10 bases between them. Germline lookup yields CDR1 SGDLS and CDR2 YYNGEE.

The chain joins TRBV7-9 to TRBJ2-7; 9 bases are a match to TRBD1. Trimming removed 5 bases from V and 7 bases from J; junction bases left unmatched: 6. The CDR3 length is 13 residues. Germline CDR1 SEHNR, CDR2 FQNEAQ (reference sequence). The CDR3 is CASSIGTGIEQYF. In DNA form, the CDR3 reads TGTGCCAGCAGCATAGGGACAGGGATTGAGCAGTACTTC.

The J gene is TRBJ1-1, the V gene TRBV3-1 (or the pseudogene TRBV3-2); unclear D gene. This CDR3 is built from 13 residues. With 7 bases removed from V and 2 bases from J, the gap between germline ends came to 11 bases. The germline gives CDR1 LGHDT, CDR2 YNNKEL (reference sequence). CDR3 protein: CASTTKANTEAFF. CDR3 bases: TGTGCCAGCACCACCAAGGCTAACACTGAAGCTTTCTTT.

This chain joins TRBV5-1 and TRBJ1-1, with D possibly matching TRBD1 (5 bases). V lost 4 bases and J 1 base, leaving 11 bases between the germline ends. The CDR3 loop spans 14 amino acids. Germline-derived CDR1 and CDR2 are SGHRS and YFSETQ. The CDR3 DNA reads TGCGCCAGCAGCCCGGGACGGTCGAACACTGAAGCTTTCTTT. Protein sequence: CASSPGRSNTEAFF.

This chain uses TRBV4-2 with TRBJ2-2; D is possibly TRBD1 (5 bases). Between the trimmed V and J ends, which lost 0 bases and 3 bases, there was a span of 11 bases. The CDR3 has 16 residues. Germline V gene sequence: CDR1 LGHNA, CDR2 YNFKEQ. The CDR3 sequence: CASSQEPGRDTGELFF. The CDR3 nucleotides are TGTGCCAGCAGCCAAGAACCAGGGCGCGACACCGGGGAGCTGTTTTTT.

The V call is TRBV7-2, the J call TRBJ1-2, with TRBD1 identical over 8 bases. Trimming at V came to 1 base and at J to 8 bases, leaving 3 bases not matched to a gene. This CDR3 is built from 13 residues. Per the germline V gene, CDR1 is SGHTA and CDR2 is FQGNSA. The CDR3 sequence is CASSLEQGGGYTF. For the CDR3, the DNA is TGTGCCAGCAGCTTAGAACAGGGGGGCGGCTACACCTTC.

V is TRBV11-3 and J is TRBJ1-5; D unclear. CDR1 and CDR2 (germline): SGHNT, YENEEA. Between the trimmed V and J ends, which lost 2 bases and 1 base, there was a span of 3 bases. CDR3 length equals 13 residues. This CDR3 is CASSLNSNQPQHF. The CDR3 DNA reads TGTGCCAGCAGCTTAAACAGCAATCAGCCCCAGCATTTT.

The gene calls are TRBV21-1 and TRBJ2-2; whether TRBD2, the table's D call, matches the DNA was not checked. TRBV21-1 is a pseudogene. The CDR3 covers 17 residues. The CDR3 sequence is CASSKVPAGNDTGELFF. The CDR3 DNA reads TGTGCCAGCAGCAAAGTCCCAGCGGGAAATGACACCGGGGAGCTGTTTTTT.

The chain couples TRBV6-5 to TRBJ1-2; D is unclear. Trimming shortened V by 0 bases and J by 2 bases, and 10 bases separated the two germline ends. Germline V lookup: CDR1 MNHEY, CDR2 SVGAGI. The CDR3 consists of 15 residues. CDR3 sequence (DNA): TGTGCCAGCAGTTACTCGAGGCGTCAGAACTATGGCTACACCTTC. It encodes CASSYSRRQNYGYTF.

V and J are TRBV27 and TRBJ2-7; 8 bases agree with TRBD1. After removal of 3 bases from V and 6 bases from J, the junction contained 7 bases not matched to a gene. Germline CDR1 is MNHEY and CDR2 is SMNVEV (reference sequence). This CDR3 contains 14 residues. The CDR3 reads CASSLVQGVSEQYF. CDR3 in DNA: TGTGCCAGCAGTTTGGTACAGGGGGTAAGCGAGCAGTACTTC.

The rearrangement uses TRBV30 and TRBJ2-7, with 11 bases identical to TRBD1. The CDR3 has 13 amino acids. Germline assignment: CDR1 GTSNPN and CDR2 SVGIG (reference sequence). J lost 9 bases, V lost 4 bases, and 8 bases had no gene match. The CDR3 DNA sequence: TGTGCCTGGAAGGGACAGGGGGGTGTTATGCAGTACTTC. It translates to CAWKGQGGVMQYF.

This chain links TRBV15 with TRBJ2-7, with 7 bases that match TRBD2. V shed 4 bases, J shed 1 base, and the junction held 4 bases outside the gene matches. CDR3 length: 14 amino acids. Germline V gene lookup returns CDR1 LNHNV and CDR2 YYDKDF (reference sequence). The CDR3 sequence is CATSKAGGSYEQYF. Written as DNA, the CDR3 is TGTGCCACCAGCAAGGCCGGGGGGTCCTACGAGCAGTACTTC. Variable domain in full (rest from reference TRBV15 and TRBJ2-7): DAMVIQNPRYQVTQFGKPVTLSCSQTLNHNVMYWYQQKSSQAPKLLFHYYDKDFNNEADTPDNFQSRRPNTSFCFLDIRSPGLGDTAMYLCATSKAGGSYEQYFGPGTRLTVT.

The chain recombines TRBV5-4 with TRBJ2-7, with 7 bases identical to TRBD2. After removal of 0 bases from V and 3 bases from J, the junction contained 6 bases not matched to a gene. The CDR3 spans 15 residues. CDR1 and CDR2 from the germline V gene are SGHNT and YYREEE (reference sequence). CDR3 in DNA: TGTGCCAGCAGCTTGGGAGCGGGATCCTACTACGAGCAGTACTTC. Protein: CASSLGAGSYYEQYF.

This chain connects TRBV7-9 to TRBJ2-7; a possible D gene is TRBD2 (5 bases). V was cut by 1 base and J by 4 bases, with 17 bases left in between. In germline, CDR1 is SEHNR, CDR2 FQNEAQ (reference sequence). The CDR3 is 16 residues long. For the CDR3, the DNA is TGTGCCAGCAGCTTAGGACCCACGTCGGGGAGTTACGAGCAGTACTTC. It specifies CASSLGPTSGSYEQYF.

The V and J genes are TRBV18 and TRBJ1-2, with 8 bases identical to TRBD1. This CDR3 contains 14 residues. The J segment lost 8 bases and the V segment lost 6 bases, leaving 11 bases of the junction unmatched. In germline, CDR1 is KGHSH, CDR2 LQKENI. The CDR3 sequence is CASSDNTGGAGYTF. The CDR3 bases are TGTGCCAGCTCGGATAATACAGGGGGAGCGGGCTACACCTTC.

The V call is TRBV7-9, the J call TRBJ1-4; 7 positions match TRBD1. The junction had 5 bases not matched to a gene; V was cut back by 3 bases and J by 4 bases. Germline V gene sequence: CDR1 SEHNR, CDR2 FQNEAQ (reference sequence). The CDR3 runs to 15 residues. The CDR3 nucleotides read TGTGCCAGCAGCTTGAGGGGGCAGCTTAATGAAAAACTGTTTTTT. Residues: CASSLRGQLNEKLFF.

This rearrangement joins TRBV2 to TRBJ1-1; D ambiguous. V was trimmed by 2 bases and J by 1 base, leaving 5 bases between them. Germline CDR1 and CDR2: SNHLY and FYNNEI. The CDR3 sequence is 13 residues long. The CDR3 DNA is TGTGCCAGCAGTGAACTGCCGAACACTGAAGCTTTCTTT. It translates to CASSELPNTEAFF.

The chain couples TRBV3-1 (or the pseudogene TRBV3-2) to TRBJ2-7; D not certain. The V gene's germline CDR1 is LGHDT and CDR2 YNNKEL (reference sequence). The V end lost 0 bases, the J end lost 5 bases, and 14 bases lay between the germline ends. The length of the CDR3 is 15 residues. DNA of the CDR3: TGTGCCAGCAGCCAAGAGAACTCACCCCCCCACGAGCAGTACTTC. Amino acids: CASSQENSPPHEQYF.

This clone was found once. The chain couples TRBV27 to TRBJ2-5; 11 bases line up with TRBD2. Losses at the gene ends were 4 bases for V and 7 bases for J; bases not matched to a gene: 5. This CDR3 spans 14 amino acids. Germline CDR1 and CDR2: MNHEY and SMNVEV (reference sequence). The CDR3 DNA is TGTGCCAGCAGTTCTAGCGGGGGGACCCGGACCCAGTACTTC. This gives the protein CASSSSGGTRTQYF.

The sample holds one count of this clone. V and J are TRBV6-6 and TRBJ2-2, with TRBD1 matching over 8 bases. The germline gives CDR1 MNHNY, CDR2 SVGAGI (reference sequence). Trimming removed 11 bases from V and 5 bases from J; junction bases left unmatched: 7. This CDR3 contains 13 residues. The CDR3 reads CAHGQGGTGELFF. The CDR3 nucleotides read TGTGCCCACGGACAGGGTGGAACCGGGGAGCTGTTTTTT.

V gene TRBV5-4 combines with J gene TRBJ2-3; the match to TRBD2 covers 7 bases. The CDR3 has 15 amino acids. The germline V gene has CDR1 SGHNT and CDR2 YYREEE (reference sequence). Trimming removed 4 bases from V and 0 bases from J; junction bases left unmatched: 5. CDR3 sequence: CASSPGGSSTDTQYF. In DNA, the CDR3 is TGTGCCAGCAGCCCGGGGGGTTCTAGCACAGATACGCAGTATTTT.

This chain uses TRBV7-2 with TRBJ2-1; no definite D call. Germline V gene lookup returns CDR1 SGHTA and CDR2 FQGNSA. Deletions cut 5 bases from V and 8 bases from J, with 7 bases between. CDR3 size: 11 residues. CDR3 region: CASSIEYEQFF. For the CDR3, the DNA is TGTGCCAGCAGCATAGAATATGAGCAGTTCTTC.

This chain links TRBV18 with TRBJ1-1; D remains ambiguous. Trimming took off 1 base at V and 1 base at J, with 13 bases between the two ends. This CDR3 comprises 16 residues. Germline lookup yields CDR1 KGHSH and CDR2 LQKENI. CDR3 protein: CASSPLGQSPNTEAFF. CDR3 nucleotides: TGTGCCAGCTCACCACTAGGGCAGTCACCGAACACTGAAGCTTTCTTT.